This T cell receptor beta chain was observed in a study of beta chain features in type 1 diabetes. Whole-study results and caveats: Moderately but significantly shorter TCRB CDR3s were found in Type 1 diabetes patients in all four CD4+ subsets. TCRB repertoires of naive, central memory and Treg cells appeared more similar among patients than among healthy donors.

CD45RO/CCR7/CD25/CD127/CD95/CD27 sorting isolated CD4+ naive, central memory, regulatory and stem cell-like memory cells. Germline V CDR1 and CDR2: GTSNPN, SVGIG (reference sequence). The CDR3 is made up of 15 amino acids. V gave up 3 bases and J gave up 4 bases, with 16 bases separating them. The whole isolated RNA underwent reverse transcription, so sequencing captured expressed TCRB transcripts. Generated by immunoSEQ multiplex PCR, the TCRdb table keeps only in-frame clones and is missing some. Here the sample spans 150,000 to 180,000 clones, 10% being singletons. As regards this clone: Its antigen is not identified.

This clonotype was sampled from a young man with type 1 diabetes. This chain connects TRBV30 to TRBJ1-3; D is undetermined. What was sequenced was central memory CD4+ T cells from blood. CDR3 sequence reads: CAWRLTGSRGNTIYF. The CDR3 coding sequence is TGTGCCTGGAGATTAACGGGGTCTCGGGGAAACACCATATATTTT.